This T cell receptor beta chain originates from a study of blood T cells in healthy people across ages. There are a few counts of this clonotype. A J-beta primer mix and a sample-barcoded 5' primer were used in a second PCR of roughly 7 to 12 cycles. From the 5' RACE reads, TCRdb called clonotypes with MiXCR, one entry per CDR3 protein. The data show approximately 960,000 distinct CDR3 sequences, 25% to 35% seen once. Germline lookup yields CDR1 SGHRS and CDR2 YFSETQ. The CDR3 contains 17 residues. V lost 0 bases, J lost 6 bases, and 19 bases lay in between. A further study also used this sample, focusing on T cells of mothers and their children.

The sample was blood. The chain recombines TRBV5-1 with TRBJ2-1, with D possibly matching TRBD1 (6 bases). This sequence was found in a woman aged 35 to 49 in good health. CDR3 region: CASSLAREQGAPNEQFF. In nucleotides, the CDR3 is TGCGCCAGCAGCTTGGCCAGGGAACAGGGAGCCCCCAATGAGCAGTTCTTC.